The clone carrying this TCR beta chain was observed many times. Its antigen is not known. The sample is drawn from a study of T cell repertoires in cytomegalovirus infection. Each CDR3 protein gets one entry after TCRdb re-called the reads with MiXCR. This table holds 200,000 to 250,000 distinct CDR3 sequences, about 7% found once. Notes on the study in general: Using cumulative public TCR beta family frequency, the authors identified those who carried CMV together with the relevant HLA.

The receptor was derived from a human donor in good health (CMV status not recorded). Some clones in this sample may be carry-over from other donors' samples. The sequenced material came from PBMCs.

The CDR3 DNA reads as TGTGCCAGCAGCTCTCAGGAGGGCGCCTACGAGCAGTACTTC. Translated, it gives CASSSQEGAYEQYF. The genes are TRBV5-5 and TRBJ2-7; possible D gene TRBD2, 6 bases. CDR3 size: 14 residues. CDR1 and CDR2 from the germline V gene are SGHKS and YYEKEE (reference sequence). V dropped 3 bases and J dropped 2 bases, with 12 bases sitting between them.